This T cell receptor (beta chain) was captured in a study of blood T cell repertoires in COVID-19. This CDR3 is 15 amino acids long. Germline loops: CDR1 LNHDA, CDR2 SQIVND (reference sequence). V was trimmed by 5 bases and J by 0 bases, leaving 13 bases between them. Produced via immunoSEQ multiplex PCR; TCRdb's table is partial and in-frame only. The table includes some 200,000 clones, 80% detected once. The specimen was peripheral blood. This sequence joins TRBV19 and TRBJ1-2; the D is unclear. The receptor was derived from a human donor in a cohort sampled during active COVID-19. CDR3 nucleotide sequence: TGTGCCAGTAGTCGTTCGGAGTTCGCTAACTATGGCTACACCTTC. It yields the protein CASSRSEFANYGYTF.